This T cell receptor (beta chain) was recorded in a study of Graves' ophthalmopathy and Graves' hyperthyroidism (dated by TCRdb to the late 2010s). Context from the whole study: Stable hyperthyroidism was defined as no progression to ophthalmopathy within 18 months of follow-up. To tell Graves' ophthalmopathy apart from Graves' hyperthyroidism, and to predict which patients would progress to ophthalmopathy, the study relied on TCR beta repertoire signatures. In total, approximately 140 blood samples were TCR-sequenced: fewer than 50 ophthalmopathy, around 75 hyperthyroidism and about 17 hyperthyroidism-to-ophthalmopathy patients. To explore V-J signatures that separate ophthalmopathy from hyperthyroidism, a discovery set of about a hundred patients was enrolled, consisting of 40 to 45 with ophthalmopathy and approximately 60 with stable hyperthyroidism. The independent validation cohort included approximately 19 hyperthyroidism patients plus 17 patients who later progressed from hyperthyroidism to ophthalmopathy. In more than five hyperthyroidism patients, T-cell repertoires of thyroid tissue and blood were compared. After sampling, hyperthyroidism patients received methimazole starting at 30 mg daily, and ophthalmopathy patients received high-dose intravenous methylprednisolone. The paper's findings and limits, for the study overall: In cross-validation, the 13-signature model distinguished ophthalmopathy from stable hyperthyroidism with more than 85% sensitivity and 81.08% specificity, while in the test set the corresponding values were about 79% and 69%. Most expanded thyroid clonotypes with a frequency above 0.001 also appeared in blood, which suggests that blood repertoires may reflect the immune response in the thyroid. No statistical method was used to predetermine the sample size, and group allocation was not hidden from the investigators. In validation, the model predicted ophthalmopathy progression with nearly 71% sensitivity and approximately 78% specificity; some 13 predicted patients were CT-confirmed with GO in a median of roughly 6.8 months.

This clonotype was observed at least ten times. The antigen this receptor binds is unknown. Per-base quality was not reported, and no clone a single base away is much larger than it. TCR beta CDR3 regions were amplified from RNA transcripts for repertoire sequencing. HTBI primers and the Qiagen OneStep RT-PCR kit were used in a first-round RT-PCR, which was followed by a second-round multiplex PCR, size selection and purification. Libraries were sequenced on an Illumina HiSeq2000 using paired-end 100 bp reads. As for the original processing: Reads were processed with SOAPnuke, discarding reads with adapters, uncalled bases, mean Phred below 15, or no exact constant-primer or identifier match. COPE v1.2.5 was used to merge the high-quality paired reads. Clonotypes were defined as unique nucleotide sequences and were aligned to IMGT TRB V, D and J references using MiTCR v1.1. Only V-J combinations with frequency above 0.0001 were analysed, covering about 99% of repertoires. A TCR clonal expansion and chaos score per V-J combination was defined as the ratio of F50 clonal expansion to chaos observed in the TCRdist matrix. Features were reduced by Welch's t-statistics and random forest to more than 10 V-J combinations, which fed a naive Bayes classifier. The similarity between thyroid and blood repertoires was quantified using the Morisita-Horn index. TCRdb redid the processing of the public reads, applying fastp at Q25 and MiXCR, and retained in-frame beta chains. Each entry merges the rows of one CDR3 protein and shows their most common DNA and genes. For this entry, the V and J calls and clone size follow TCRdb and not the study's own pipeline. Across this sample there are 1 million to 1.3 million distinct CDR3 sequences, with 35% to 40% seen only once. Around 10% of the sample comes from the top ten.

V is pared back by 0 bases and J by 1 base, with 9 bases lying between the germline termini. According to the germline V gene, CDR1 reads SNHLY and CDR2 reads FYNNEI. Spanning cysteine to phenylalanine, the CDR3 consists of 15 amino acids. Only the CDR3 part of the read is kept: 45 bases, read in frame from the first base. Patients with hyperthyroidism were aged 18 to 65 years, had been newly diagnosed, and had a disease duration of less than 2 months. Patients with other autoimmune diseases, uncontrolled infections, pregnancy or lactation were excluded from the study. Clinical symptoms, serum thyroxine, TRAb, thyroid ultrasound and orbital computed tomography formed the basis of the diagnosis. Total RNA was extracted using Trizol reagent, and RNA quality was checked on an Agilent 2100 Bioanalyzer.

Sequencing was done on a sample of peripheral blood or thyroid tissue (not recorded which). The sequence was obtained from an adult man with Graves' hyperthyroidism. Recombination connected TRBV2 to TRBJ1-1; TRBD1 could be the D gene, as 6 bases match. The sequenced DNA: TGTGCCAGCAGTGAAGCGGGCAGGGGGAACACTGAAGCTTTCTTT. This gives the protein CASSEAGRGNTEAFF.